This T cell receptor (beta chain) came from a study of blood T cell repertoires in COVID-19 (dated by TCRdb to the early 2020s). A note on the overall study: The collaborator samples originated in the United States, Italy and Spain and spanned the acute and convalescent phases of COVID-19. Nearly every sample came with metadata listing a de-identified subject ID, COVID-19 status, age in years and sex. The samples were drawn from the first 160 participants of the ongoing ImmuneRACE study and from under 1,500 subjects provided by 6 global collaborators. Where HLA class I and class II types were available, the types were taken from metadata supplied by the sample provider, not from assay-based typing. The prospective study material was composed of cDNA or gDNA derived from T cells, B-cell-depleted T cells, or PBMCs. Subjects who had been exposed to COVID-19, were actively infected with it, or had recovered from it provided the deeply sampled blood TCRbeta repertoires that made up the dataset. The repertoires were released in a freely available public database meant as a resource for research on the immune response to SARS-CoV-2.

Overall results and qualifications from the work: The quantity of clinical and demographic metadata differed by source and by participant and was supplied without curation.

On this clone itself: Its cognate antigen has yet to be identified. No base qualities exist here, and no much larger clone lies one base off it.

Participants in the prospective study were enrolled through a virtual design, were aged about 18 to 90 years, and lived in 20 to 30 United States geographic areas. To assign participants to cohorts, the prospective study relied on clinical history that participants themselves reported in a screening survey and a study questionnaire. In the prospective study, whole blood, serum and a nasopharyngeal or oropharyngeal swab were collected from each participant by mobile phlebotomists. Participants in the prospective study had the option to provide additional blood draws and questionnaires over an approximately 2-month period. Before DNA extraction, prospective study blood samples were shipped either frozen or at room temperature. TCRbeta CDR3 regions were amplified from genomic DNA by means of the immunoSEQ Assay, a bias-controlled multiplex PCR. As for the authors' bioinformatics: Nucleated cell counts per sample were estimated from amplification of reference gene primers within the assay. To quantify the absolute abundance of each unique TCRbeta CDR3 rearrangement, sequence reads were collapsed and filtered. For each sample, productive Simpson clonality was calculated as the square root of Simpson's diversity index across productive rearrangements. This immuneACCESS table, as held by TCRdb, lists in-frame sequences with V and J called but not all clones. Of the missing ones, under half trace to an unresolved V gene in checked studies; the others have no known cause. V and J calls plus clone size are reproduced from that table; the DNA served to infer D and trimming. Recorded for this sample are around 50,000 clones; about 78% of them occurred a single time. The ten largest clones represent about 5.8% of the sample.

Specimen: PBMCs or T cells enriched from blood (not recorded which). This receptor was identified in a woman in her forties or fifties with acute COVID-19.

The DNA sequence is as follows: TGTGCCACAGAAACATTTAACTATGGCTACACCTTC. It translates as CATETFNYGYTF. This sequence uses TRBV6-5 and TRBJ1-2, with an unclear D gene assignment. The V and J ends are trimmed by 10 bases and 1 base, leaving 10 bases between them. CDR1 MNHEY and CDR2 SVGAGI are derived from the germline V gene. Its CDR3 holds 12 amino acids, cysteine through phenylalanine. Just the 36-base CDR3 DNA is kept, in frame starting at base 1.